Listed below are T cell receptor beta chains from one sample, sequenced in a study of beta chain features in type 1 diabetes. Libraries were prepared by immunoSEQ multiplex PCR; TCRdb keeps only in-frame clonotypes and omits some of them. The sample lists approximately 170,000 clones; around 63% were seen once. Sequenced input: naive CD4+ T cells from blood. The receptors were sampled from a man aged 30 to 39 with type 1 diabetes. CDR3s include the opening cysteine and the closing phenylalanine or tryptophan. The order of the fields is J gene, D gene, V gene, clone size, CDR3 protein, CDR3 DNA. D genes are given only for firm matches. Clone size is given for some rows only: seen once, a few or many times, or a class if the clone is expanded.

j_gene: TRBJ1-2
d_gene: NA
v_gene: TRBV5-1
abundance: NA
CDR3aa: CASSSDALYGYTF
CDR3nt: TGCGCCAGCAGCTCGGACGCCCTCTATGGCTACACCTTC

j_gene: TRBJ2-2
d_gene: TRBD1
v_gene: TRBV5-1
abundance: NA
CDR3aa: CASSIGQGANTGELFF
CDR3nt: TGCGCCAGCAGCATCGGACAGGGCGCGAACACCGGGGAGCTGTTTTTT

j_gene: TRBJ2-3
d_gene: NA
v_gene: TRBV30
abundance: few
CDR3aa: CAWSVAGGTDTQYF
CDR3nt: TGTGCCTGGAGTGTAGCCGGAGGCACAGATACGCAGTATTTT

j_gene: TRBJ2-7
d_gene: NA
v_gene: TRBV10-3
abundance: NA
CDR3aa: CAIMNRDSYEQYF
CDR3nt: TGTGCCATCATGAACAGGGATTCCTACGAGCAGTACTTC

j_gene: TRBJ2-5
d_gene: TRBD2
v_gene: TRBV7-9
abundance: NA
CDR3aa: CASSSPGLGWTETQYF
CDR3nt: TGTGCCAGCAGCTCCCCCGGACTAGGTTGGACAGAGACCCAGTACTTC

j_gene: TRBJ2-1
d_gene: TRBD1
v_gene: TRBV6-5
abundance: few
CDR3aa: CASSFSGTGAYNEQFF
CDR3nt: TGTGCCAGCAGTTTTTCCGGGACAGGGGCCTACAATGAGCAGTTCTTC

j_gene: TRBJ1-4
d_gene: NA
v_gene: TRBV6-5
abundance: NA
CDR3aa: CASSYFGRMGEKLFF
CDR3nt: TGTGCCAGCAGTTACTTCGGCAGGATGGGGGAAAAACTGTTTTTT

j_gene: TRBJ2-7
d_gene: TRBD2
v_gene: TRBV29-1
abundance: NA
CDR3aa: CSVDGLADTIGEYF
CDR3nt: TGCAGCGTTGACGGACTAGCGGATACAATAGGGGAGTACTTC

j_gene: TRBJ1-2
d_gene: NA
v_gene: TRBV27
abundance: NA
CDR3aa: CASSPREGTSGDGYTF
CDR3nt: TGTGCCAGCAGTCCAAGGGAAGGGACTTCCGGAGATGGCTACACCTTC

j_gene: TRBJ2-3
d_gene: NA
v_gene: TRBV7-9
abundance: few
CDR3aa: CASSLVPSGRADTQYF
CDR3nt: TGTGCCAGCAGCTTAGTACCATCGGGTCGGGCAGATACGCAGTATTTT

j_gene: TRBJ2-1
d_gene: TRBD1
v_gene: TRBV29-1
abundance: few
CDR3aa: CSVAGTANEQFF
CDR3nt: TGCAGCGTTGCAGGGACAGCCAATGAGCAGTTCTTC

j_gene: TRBJ2-1
d_gene: NA
v_gene: TRBV7-2
abundance: NA
CDR3aa: CASSLAIGGASYNEQFF
CDR3nt: TGTGCCAGCAGCTTAGCGATTGGAGGAGCCTCCTACAATGAGCAGTTCTTC

j_gene: TRBJ1-1
d_gene: NA
v_gene: TRBV29-1
abundance: NA
CDR3aa: CSVNRANTEAFF
CDR3nt: TGCAGCGTTAACAGGGCGAACACTGAAGCTTTCTTT

j_gene: TRBJ1-1
d_gene: NA
v_gene: TRBV29-1
abundance: NA
CDR3aa: CSVPELGGDTEAFF
CDR3nt: TGCAGCGTTCCAGAGCTGGGTGGGGACACTGAAGCTTTCTTT

j_gene: TRBJ1-1
d_gene: NA
v_gene: TRBV5-4
abundance: few
CDR3aa: CASSLVQGTEAFF
CDR3nt: TGTGCCAGCAGCTTGGTACAGGGCACTGAAGCTTTCTTT

j_gene: TRBJ2-4
d_gene: NA
v_gene: TRBV28
abundance: NA
CDR3aa: CASSGTGRGNIQYF
CDR3nt: TGTGCCAGCAGTGGCACAGGGAGGGGAAACATTCAGTACTTC

j_gene: TRBJ1-1
d_gene: NA
v_gene: TRBV7-2
abundance: few
CDR3aa: CASSLFRQPNTEAFF
CDR3nt: TGTGCCAGCAGCTTATTTAGACAACCGAACACTGAAGCTTTCTTT